Following are 14 T cell receptor beta chains from one sample sequenced in a study of T cells after yellow fever vaccination. TCRdb processed the 5' RACE reads anew with MiXCR; each CDR3 protein has one entry. The sample includes 240,000 or so distinct CDR3 sequences, 6.9% seen only once; the top ten take 0.65% to 0.9%. The material was CD4+ T cells sorted from PBMCs, obtained 15 days after the yellow fever booster vaccination. Receptors originate from a man between 25 and 39 years old who received the YFV17D yellow fever vaccine.

The sample holds a few counts of this clonotype. The chain carries TRBV30 and TRBJ1-1; D remains unclear. The CDR3 is 16 amino acids. The V gene's germline CDR1 is GTSNPN and CDR2 SVGIG (reference sequence). Deletions cut 4 bases from V and 0 bases from J, with 18 bases between. Written as DNA, the CDR3 is TGTGCCTGGACCCAAGGTCGGTTGTTTTTGAACACTGAAGCTTTCTTT. Translated: CAWTQGRLFLNTEAFF.

The chain joins TRBV30 to TRBJ1-4; D might be TRBD1 (5 bases). CDR1 and CDR2 (germline): GTSNPN, SVGIG (reference sequence). The CDR3 is 15 residues long. Trimming left V 4 bases short and J 6 bases short, with 18 bases between. CDR3 in amino acids: CAWTLGDLRDEKLFF. The CDR3 DNA sequence: TGTGCCTGGACCCTGGGGGATCTAAGGGATGAAAAACTGTTTTTT.

This clonotype has ten or more counts. The rearrangement joins TRBV27 to TRBJ2-3; D might be TRBD2 (5 bases). The V gene's germline CDR1 is MNHEY and CDR2 SMNVEV (reference sequence). The CDR3 covers 11 residues. Trimming took 6 bases from V and 4 from J, leaving 5 bases between them. CDR3 region: CASRRADTQYF. CDR3 in DNA: TGTGCCAGCAGGCGGGCAGATACGCAGTATTTT.

The chain uses TRBV7-2 and TRBJ2-2, with 8 nucleotides matching TRBD2. CDR1 is SGHTA and CDR2 is FQGNSA in the germline V gene. The CDR3 is made up of 16 amino acids. J gave up 0 bases and V 1 base, and 1 base lay outside the gene matches. CDR3 nucleotide sequence: TGTGCCAGCAGCTTAGTTAGCGGGACGAACACCGGGGAGCTGTTTTTT. This encodes CASSLVSGTNTGELFF.

V and J are TRBV29-1 and TRBJ2-1; possibly TRBD2 for D (6 bases). The CDR3 totals 13 residues. The germline V gene encodes CDR1 SQVTM and CDR2 ANQGSEA. The V end was cut by 3 bases, the J end by 4 bases, with 10 bases between. CDR3 DNA sequence: TGCAGCGTTGATTCTAGCGAATACAATGAGCAGTTCTTC. This translates into CSVDSSEYNEQFF.

V is TRBV27 and J is TRBJ2-4, with D tentatively TRBD2 (6 bases). The CDR3 is made up of 15 amino acids. CDR1 and CDR2 from the germline V gene are MNHEY and SMNVEV (reference sequence). V was trimmed by 7 bases and J by 9 bases, leaving 22 bases between them. As DNA, the CDR3 is TGTGCCAGCATGTCGGCGGAGGGGAGGTTGGGCATTCAGTACTTC. Translating gives CASMSAEGRLGIQYF.

This clonotype was seen at least ten times. The rearrangement uses TRBV29-1 and TRBJ1-1; D is undetermined. V shed 3 bases and J shed 0 bases, with 8 bases lying between them. Germline V lookup: CDR1 SQVTM, CDR2 ANQGSEA. The CDR3 sequence is 13 residues long. The CDR3, as DNA: TGCAGCGTTGATAAGTCAATGAACACTGAAGCTTTCTTT. Protein: CSVDKSMNTEAFF.

The chain links TRBV20-1 to TRBJ2-7; the match to TRBD1 covers 7 bases. V shed 6 bases, J shed 6 bases, and the junction held 14 bases outside the gene matches. CDR1 is DFQATT, CDR2 SNEGSKA, per germline (reference sequence). The CDR3 is 14 amino acids. The CDR3 coding sequence is TGCAGTGCCGCCCCTCGTCGACAGGGAATCGAGCAGTACTTC. Translated: CSAAPRRQGIEQYF.

This clonotype was seen a few times. The J gene is TRBJ1-2, the V gene TRBV12-3 or TRBV12-4; D ambiguous. Trimming removed 3 bases from V and 3 bases from J, with 2 bases in between. This CDR3 is built from 11 residues. Written as DNA, the CDR3 is TGTGCCAGCAGTTTCCACTATGGCTACACCTTC. Translation gives CASSFHYGYTF.

This clonotype was detected ten times or more. The rearrangement joins TRBV10-3 to TRBJ1-5; no definite D call. The ends were cut back, 4 bases at V and 4 bases at J, with 5 bases in the middle. This CDR3 has 12 residues. Germline V gives CDR1 ENHRY, CDR2 SYGVKD. CDR3 nucleotide sequence: TGTGCCATCAGTGGGGATAATCAGCCCCAGCATTTT. It yields the protein CAISGDNQPQHF.

This clonotype has more than one count but fewer than ten. This chain joins TRBV7-9 and TRBJ2-2; 8 positions match TRBD1. This CDR3 has 15 amino acids. Germline CDR1 reads SEHNR; CDR2 reads FQNEAQ (reference sequence). Losses at the gene ends were 3 bases for V and 4 bases for J; bases not matched to a gene: 4. CDR3 residues: CASSLTGDGTGELFF. For the CDR3, the DNA is TGTGCCAGCAGCTTGACAGGGGATGGCACCGGGGAGCTGTTTTTT.

This clonotype was counted only a few times. CDR3 nucleotide sequence: TGCAGTGCTCTGGAAGGATACAATGAGCAGTTCTTC. This codes for CSALEGYNEQFF. The rearrangement joins TRBV20-1 to TRBJ2-1; D is uncertain. Trimming left V 5 bases short and J 4 bases short, with 9 bases between. The germline CDR1 and CDR2 sequences are DFQATT and SNEGSKA (reference sequence). CDR3 length: 12 amino acids.

This clonotype was detected only a few times. V and J are TRBV5-6 and TRBJ2-1, with D perhaps matching TRBD2 (6 bases). The CDR3 covers 17 residues. The germline gives CDR1 SGHDT, CDR2 YYEEEE. V lost 4 bases to trimming and J lost 8 bases, with 25 bases between them. CDR3 nucleotides: TGTGCCAGCAGCAGCCTTTTTGGGGCGGGAAGGAAGGATGAGCAGTTCTTC. This gives the protein CASSSLFGAGRKDEQFF.

The genes are TRBV10-2 and TRBJ2-7; 7 positions match TRBD2. The J segment lost 2 bases and the V segment lost 2 bases, leaving 15 bases of the junction unmatched. This CDR3 comprises 18 residues. Germline V CDR1 and CDR2: WSHSY, SAAADI. CDR3 in amino acids: CASSEGGLLTRDTYEQYF. The DNA of the CDR3 is TGCGCCAGCAGTGAGGGGGGACTATTGACACGAGACACCTACGAGCAGTACTTC.